This TCR beta chain was identified in a study of beta chain features in type 1 diabetes. About this clone: Its antigen is unidentified.

Study observations and caveats: TCRB CDR3s were moderately but significantly shorter in Type 1 diabetes patients in all four CD4+ subsets.

The isolated RNA, all of it, was reverse transcribed, so expressed TCRB transcripts were what got sequenced. Assay used: immunoSEQ multiplex PCR; TCRdb lists only in-frame clones, some missing. The sample carries about 160,000 clones, roughly 65% recorded once. The V end was cut by 2 bases, the J end by 5 bases, with 17 bases between. This CDR3 comprises 15 residues. The germline gives CDR1 SGDLS, CDR2 YYNGEE. Source material: naive CD4+ T cells from blood. The clonotype was recovered from a man aged 30 to 45 with type 1 diabetes. V usage is TRBV9 and J usage is TRBJ2-7, with D hard to call. The CDR3 spells CASSVTGAPPHEQYF. CDR3 coding DNA: TGTGCCAGCAGCGTTACCGGAGCTCCCCCTCACGAGCAGTACTTC.